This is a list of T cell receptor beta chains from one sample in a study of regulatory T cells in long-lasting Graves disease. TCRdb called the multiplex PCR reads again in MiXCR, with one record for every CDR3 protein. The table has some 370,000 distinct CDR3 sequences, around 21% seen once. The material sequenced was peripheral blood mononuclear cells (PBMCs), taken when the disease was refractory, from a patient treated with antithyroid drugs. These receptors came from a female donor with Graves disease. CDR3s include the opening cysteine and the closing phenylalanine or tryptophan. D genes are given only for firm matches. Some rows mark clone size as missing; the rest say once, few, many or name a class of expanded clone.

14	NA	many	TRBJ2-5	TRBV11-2	TGTGCCAGCAGCCTCGGGACAAACCAAGAGACCCAGTACTTC	CASSLGTNQETQYF
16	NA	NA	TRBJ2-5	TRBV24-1	TGTGCCACCAGGGCGCGGGACAAATTCGACCAAGAGACCCAGTACTTC	CATRARDKFDQETQYF
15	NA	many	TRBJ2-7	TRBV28	TGTGCCAGCAGTTTTGTCCGGGACCCAGCATACGAGCAGTACTTC	CASSFVRDPAYEQYF
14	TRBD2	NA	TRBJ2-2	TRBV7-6	TGTGCCAGCAGCTTAGGAAGCGGGGCCGGGGAGCTGTTTTTT	CASSLGSGAGELFF
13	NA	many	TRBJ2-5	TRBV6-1	TGTGCCAGCAGCCAGAGGGGGCAAGAGACCCAGTACTTC	CASSQRGQETQYF
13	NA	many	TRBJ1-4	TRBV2	TGTGCCAGCAGTGCTCTGGCAAATGAAAAACTGTTTTTT	CASSALANEKLFF
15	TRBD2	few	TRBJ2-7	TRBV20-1	TGCAGTGCTAGAGTCACTAGCGGGGGGCCTGGCGAGCAGTACTTC	CSARVTSGGPGEQYF
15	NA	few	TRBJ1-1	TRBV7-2	TGTGCCAGCAGCTTTAGAAGCGACAGGAACACTGAAGCTTTCTTT	CASSFRSDRNTEAFF
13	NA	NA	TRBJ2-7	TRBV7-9	TGTGCCAGCGGGGGCGGGGCTTCTTACGAGCAGTACTTC	CASGGGASYEQYF
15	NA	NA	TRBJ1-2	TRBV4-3	TGCGCCAGCAGCCAAGATAGGTGGGCCCCGAGGGGCTACACCTTC	CASSQDRWAPRGYTF
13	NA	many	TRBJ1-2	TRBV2	TGTGCCAGCAGTGAAAGGGGAAGGTATGGCTACACCTTC	CASSERGRYGYTF
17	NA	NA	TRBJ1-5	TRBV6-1	TGTGCCAGCTCACCCCCCCCCCTGACGTATAGCAATCAGCCCCAGCATTTT	CASSPPPLTYSNQPQHF
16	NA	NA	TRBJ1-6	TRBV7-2	TGTGCCAGCAGCTTGACAGAGCAATCGTCTAATTCACCCCTCCACTTT	CASSLTEQSSNSPLHF
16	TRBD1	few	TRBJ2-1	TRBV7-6	TGTGCCAGCAGCCCAACCGGGACAGGGGCAGCCGATGAGCAGTTCTTC	CASSPTGTGAADEQFF
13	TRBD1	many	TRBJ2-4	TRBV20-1	TGCAGTGCTCGATGGACAGGGGCTGACATTCAGTACTTC	CSARWTGADIQYF
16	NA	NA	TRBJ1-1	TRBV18	TGTGCCAGCTCACTGGGCCAAGGGTTCGCAGACACTGAAGCTTTCTTT	CASSLGQGFADTEAFF
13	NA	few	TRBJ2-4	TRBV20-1	TGCAGTGCTACCAAGCTCCGCAAAAACATTCAGTACTTC	CSATKLRKNIQYF
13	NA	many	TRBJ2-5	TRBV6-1	TGTGCCAGCAGGTCAGGGGCGTGGGAGACCCAGTACTTC	CASRSGAWETQYF
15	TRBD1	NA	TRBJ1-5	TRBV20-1	TGCAGTGCGAGGGACTTCCAGGGGGCTGGTCAGCCCCAGCATTTT	CSARDFQGAGQPQHF
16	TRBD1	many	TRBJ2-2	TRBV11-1	TGTGCCAGCGGGCACTTGGGACAGCCTAACACCGGGGAGCTGTTTTTT	CASGHLGQPNTGELFF
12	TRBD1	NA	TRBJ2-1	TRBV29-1	TGCAGCGTCACCGGGACAGTGAATGAGCAGTTCTTC	CSVTGTVNEQFF
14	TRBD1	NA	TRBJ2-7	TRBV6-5	TGTGCCAGCAGTTACTCCAGGGGGCGGAACGAGCAGTACTTC	CASSYSRGRNEQYF
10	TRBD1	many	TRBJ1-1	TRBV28	TGCTCAACCCAGACAGGGTCGGCTTTCTTT	CSTQTGSAFF
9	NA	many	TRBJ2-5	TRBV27	TGTGCCATCTCCGGGAACCAGTACTTC	CAISGNQYF
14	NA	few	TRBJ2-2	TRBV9	TGTGCCAGCAGCGTATCTGGGGGGTCCGGGGAGCTGTTTTTT	CASSVSGGSGELFF
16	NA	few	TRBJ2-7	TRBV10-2	TGCGCCAGCAGTGAGTCCGTAGGGCCACTGACCTACGAGCAGTACTTC	CASSESVGPLTYEQYF
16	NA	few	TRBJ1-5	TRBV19	TGTGCCAGTAGTAGCATACAGGGAGCGGTCAATCAGCCCCAGCATTTT	CASSSIQGAVNQPQHF
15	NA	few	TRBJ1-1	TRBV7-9	TGTGCCAGCAGCCCGACGTCTCAAGTCTCCCTTGAAGCTTTCTTT	CASSPTSQVSLEAFF
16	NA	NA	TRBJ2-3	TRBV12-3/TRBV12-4	TGTGCCAGCAGTCAATTCCGTGGAACAAGCACAGATACGCAGTATTTT	CASSQFRGTSTDTQYF
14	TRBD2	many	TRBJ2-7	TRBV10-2	TGCGCCAGCAGTGAGCTACTAGCGGGGAGCGAGCAGTACTTC	CASSELLAGSEQYF
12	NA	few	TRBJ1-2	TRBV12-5	TGTGCTAGTGGTTTGGTACCAGCGACATCCACCTTC	CASGLVPATSTF
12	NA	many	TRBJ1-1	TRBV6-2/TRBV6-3	TGTGCCAGCAGTTGGAAGAACACTGAAGCTTTCTTT	CASSWKNTEAFF
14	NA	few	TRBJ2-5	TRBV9	TGTGCCAGCAGCCCACGGTGGGACCAAGAGACCCAGTACTTC	CASSPRWDQETQYF
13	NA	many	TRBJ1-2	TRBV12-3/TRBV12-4	TGTGCCAGCAGCCTCCCGTTATCTCAGGGCTACACCTTC	CASSLPLSQGYTF
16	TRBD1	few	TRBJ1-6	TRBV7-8	TGTGCCAGCAGCTTAGCTGACAGGGACTATAATTCACCCCTCCACTTT	CASSLADRDYNSPLHF
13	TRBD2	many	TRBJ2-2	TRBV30	TGTGCCTGGAGCAGGGAGGGCACCGGGGAGCTGTTTTTT	CAWSREGTGELFF
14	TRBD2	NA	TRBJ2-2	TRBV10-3	TGTGCCAGCACTTCCGCGGGAGGGTCCGGGGAGCTGTTTTTT	CASTSAGGSGELFF
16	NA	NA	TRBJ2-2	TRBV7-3	TGTGCCAGCAGCCGAACGGGTCCGCCCGGGTACGGGGAGCTGTTTTTT	CASSRTGPPGYGELFF
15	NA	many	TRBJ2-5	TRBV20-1	TGCAGTGCTAGGATTTGGCAAACTCCTCAAGAGACCCAGTACTTC	CSARIWQTPQETQYF
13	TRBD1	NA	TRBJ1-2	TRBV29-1	TGCAGCGTCCCCGCAGGGGGCGTGGGTGGCTACACCTTC	CSVPAGGVGGYTF
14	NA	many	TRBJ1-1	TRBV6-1	TGTGCCAGCAGTCCAGGGGTAAGGGGCACTGAAGCTTTCTTT	CASSPGVRGTEAFF
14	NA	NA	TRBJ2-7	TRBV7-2	TGTGCCAGCAGCTTAGCGGGAGCCCTTGACGAGCAGTACTTC	CASSLAGALDEQYF
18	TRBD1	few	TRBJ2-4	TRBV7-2	TGTGCCAGCAGCCCGCTGGGGCCGGGACAGCTCATTAAAAACATTCAGTACTTC	CASSPLGPGQLIKNIQYF
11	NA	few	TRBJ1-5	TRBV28	TGTGCCAGCAGTTTAGCAGGGCCCCAGCATTTT	CASSLAGPQHF
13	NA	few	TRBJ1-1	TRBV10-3	TGTGCCATCAGTGGACAGTCGAACACTGAAGCTTTCTTT	CAISGQSNTEAFF
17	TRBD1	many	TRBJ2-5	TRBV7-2	TGTGCCAGCAGCTTATTTGCCTGGAGGACAGGGCGAGAGACCCAGTACTTC	CASSLFAWRTGRETQYF
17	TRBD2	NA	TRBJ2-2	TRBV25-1	TGTGCCAGCAGTGAAGGGTTTTTAGCGGGAGTTCCCGGGGAGCTGTTTTTT	CASSEGFLAGVPGELFF
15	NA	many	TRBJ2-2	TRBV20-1	TGCAGTGCGTTACTAGTTTCGGGTTTCAGCGGGGAGCTGTTTTTT	CSALLVSGFSGELFF
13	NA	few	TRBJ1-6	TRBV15	TGTGCCACCAGCAGAGATGGGAATTCACCCCTCCACTTT	CATSRDGNSPLHF
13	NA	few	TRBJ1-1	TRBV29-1	TGCAGCGCTGGGGGGGGACCCAACACTGAAGCTTTCTTT	CSAGGGPNTEAFF
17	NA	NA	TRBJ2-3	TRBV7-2	TGTGCCAGCAGCTCCCCTAGTGAGGGAGAGGTATCAGATACGCAGTATTTT	CASSSPSEGEVSDTQYF
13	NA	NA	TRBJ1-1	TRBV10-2	TGCGCCAGCACCGACCCCATGAACACTGAAGCTTTCTTT	CASTDPMNTEAFF
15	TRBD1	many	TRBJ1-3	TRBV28	TGTGCCAGCAGTCTGACAGGGCCGCCTGGAAACACCATATATTTT	CASSLTGPPGNTIYF
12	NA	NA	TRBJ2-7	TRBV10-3	TGTGCCATCAGTGAGTCGAACCGGGAGCAGTACTTC	CAISESNREQYF
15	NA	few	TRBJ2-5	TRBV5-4	TGTGCCAGCAGCTTCACCGCAGGGGTACAAGAGACCCAGTACTTC	CASSFTAGVQETQYF
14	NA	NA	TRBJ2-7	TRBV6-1	TGTGCCAGCAGTGGGATAACTAGTATCTACGAGCAGTACTTC	CASSGITSIYEQYF
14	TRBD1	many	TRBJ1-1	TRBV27	TGTGCCAGTGGGGGTGGACAGGGGGACACTGAAGCTTTCTTT	CASGGGQGDTEAFF
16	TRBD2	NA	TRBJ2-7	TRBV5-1	TGCGCCAGCAGCACCTACTCTAGCGGGAGTTGGTACGAGCAGTACTTC	CASSTYSSGSWYEQYF
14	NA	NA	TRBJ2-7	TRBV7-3	TGTGCCAGCAGCCTAAGACTAGTAATCCACGAGCAGTACTTC	CASSLRLVIHEQYF